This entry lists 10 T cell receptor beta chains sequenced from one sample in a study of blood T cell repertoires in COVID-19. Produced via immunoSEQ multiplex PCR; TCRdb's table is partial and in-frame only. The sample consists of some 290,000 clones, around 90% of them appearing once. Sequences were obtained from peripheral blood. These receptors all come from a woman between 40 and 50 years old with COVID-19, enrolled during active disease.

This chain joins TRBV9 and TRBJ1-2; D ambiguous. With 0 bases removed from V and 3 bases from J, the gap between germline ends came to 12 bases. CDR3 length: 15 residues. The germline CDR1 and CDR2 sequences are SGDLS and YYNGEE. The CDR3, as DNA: TGTGCCAGCAGCGTAGCTCGAGTGGGAGACTATGGCTACACCTTC. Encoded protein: CASSVARVGDYGYTF.

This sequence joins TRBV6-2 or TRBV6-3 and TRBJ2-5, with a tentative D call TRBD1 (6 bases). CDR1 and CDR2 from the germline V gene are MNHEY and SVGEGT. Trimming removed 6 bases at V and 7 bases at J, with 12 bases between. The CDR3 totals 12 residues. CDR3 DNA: TGTGCCAGCAGCCCCCCCAGGGGGACCCAGTACTTC. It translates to CASSPPRGTQYF.

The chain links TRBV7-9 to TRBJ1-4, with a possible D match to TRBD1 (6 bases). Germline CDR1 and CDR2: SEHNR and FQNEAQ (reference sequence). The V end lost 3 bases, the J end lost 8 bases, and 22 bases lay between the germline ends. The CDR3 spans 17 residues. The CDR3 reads CASSFLGAGVLKEKLFF. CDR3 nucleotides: TGTGCCAGCAGCTTCTTAGGAGCAGGGGTGTTGAAGGAAAAACTGTTTTTT.

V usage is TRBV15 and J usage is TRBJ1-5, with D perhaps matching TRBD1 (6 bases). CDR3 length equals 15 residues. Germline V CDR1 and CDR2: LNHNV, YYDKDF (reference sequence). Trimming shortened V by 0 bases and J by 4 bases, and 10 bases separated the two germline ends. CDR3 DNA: TGTGCCACCAGCAGAGATCGACAGGCGAATCAGCCCCAGCATTTT. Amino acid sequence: CATSRDRQANQPQHF.

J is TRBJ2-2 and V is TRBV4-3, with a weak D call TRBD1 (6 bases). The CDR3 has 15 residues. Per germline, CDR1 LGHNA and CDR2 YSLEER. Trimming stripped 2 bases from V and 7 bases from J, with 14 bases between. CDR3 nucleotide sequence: TGCGCCAGCAGCCAAATCCGGACAGTCGGCGGGGAGCTGTTTTTT. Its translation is CASSQIRTVGGELFF.

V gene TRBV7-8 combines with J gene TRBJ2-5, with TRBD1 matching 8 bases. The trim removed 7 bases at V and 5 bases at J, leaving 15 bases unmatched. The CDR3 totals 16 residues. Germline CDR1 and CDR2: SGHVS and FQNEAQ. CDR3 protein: CASTNRGGQGPETQYF. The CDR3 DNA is TGTGCCAGCACCAACCGAGGAGGACAGGGACCGGAGACCCAGTACTTC.

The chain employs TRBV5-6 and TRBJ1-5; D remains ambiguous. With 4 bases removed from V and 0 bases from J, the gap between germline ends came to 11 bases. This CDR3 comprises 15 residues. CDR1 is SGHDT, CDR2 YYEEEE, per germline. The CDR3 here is CASSRRFNSNQPQHF. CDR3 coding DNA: TGTGCCAGCAGCCGGAGGTTCAATAGCAATCAGCCCCAGCATTTT.

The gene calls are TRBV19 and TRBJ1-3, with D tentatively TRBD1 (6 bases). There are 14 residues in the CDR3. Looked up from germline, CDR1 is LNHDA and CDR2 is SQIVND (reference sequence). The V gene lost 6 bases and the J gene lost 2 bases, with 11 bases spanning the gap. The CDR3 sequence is CASRPGATGNTIYF. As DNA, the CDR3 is TGTGCCAGTAGACCAGGGGCGACTGGAAACACCATATATTTT.

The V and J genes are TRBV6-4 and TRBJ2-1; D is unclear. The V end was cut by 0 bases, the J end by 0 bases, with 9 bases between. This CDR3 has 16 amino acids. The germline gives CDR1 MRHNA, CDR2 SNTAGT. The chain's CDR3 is CASSDSGRSSYNEQFF. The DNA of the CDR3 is TGTGCCAGCAGTGACTCGGGCAGAAGCTCCTACAATGAGCAGTTCTTC.

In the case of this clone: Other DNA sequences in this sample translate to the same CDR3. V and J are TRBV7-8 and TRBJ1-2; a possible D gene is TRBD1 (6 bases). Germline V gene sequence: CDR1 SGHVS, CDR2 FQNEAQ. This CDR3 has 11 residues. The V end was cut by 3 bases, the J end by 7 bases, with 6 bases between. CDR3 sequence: CASSLGAGYTF. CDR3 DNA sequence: TGTGCCAGCAGCTTGGGGGCTGGCTACACCTTC.